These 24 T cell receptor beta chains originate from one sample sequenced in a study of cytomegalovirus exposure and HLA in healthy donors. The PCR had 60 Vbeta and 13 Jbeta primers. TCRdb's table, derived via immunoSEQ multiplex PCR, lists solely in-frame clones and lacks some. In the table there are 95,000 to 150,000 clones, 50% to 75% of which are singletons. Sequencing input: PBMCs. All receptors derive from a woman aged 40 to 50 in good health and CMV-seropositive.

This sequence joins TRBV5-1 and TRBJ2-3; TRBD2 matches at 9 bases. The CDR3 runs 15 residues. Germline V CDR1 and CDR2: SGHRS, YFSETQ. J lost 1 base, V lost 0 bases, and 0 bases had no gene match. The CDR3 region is CASSLASGGTDTQYF. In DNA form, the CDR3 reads TGCGCCAGCAGCTTGGCTAGCGGGGGCACAGATACGCAGTATTTT.

The CDR3 sequence is CASRLQGIYGYTF. Written as DNA, the CDR3 is TGTGCCAGCAGACTACAGGGGATCTATGGCTACACCTTC. This chain connects TRBV6-1 to TRBJ1-2; 7 bases agree with TRBD1. V lost 6 bases, J lost 4 bases, and 5 bases stayed unmatched. Germline CDR1 reads MNHNS; CDR2 reads SASEGT. This CDR3 region has 13 residues.

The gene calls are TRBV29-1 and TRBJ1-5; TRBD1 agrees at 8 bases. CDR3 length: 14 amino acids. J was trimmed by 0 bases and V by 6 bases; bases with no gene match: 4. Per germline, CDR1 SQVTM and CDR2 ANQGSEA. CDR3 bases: TGCAGCGTCGATACAGGGGGTAGCAATCAGCCCCAGCATTTT. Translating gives CSVDTGGSNQPQHF.

This CDR3 reads CSVAGLEGTEAFF. The CDR3 nucleotides are TGCAGCGTTGCCGGCCTTGAGGGCACTGAAGCTTTCTTT. The chain employs TRBV29-1 and TRBJ1-1; D unclear. Germline V gene lookup returns CDR1 SQVTM and CDR2 ANQGSEA. V was clipped by 4 bases and J by 4 bases, with 13 bases between them. CDR3 length: 13 amino acids.

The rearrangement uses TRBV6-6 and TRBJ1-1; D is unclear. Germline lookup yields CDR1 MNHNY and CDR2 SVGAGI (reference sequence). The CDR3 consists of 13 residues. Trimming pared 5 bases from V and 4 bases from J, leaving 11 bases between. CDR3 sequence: CASSTIGSTEAFF. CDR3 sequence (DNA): TGTGCCAGCAGTACTATAGGCAGCACTGAAGCTTTCTTT.

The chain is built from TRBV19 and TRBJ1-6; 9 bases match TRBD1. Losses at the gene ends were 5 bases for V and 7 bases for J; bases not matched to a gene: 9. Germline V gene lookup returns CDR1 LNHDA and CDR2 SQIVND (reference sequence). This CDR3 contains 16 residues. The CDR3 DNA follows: TGTGCCAGTAGTCCAAACCGACAGGGGGGCAATTCACCCCTCCACTTT. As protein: CASSPNRQGGNSPLHF. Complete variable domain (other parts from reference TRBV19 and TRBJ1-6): DGGITQSPKYLFRKEGQNVTLSCEQNLNHDAMYWYRQDPGQGLRLIYYSQIVNDFQKGDIAEGYSVSREKKESFPLTVTSAQKNPTAFYLCASSPNRQGGNSPLHFGNGTRLTVT.

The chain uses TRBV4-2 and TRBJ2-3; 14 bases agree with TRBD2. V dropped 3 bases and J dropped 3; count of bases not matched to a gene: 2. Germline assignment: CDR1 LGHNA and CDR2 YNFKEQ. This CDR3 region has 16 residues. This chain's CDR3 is CASSQGTSGGTDTQYF. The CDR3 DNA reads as TGTGCCAGCAGCCAGGGGACTAGCGGGGGAACAGATACGCAGTATTTT.

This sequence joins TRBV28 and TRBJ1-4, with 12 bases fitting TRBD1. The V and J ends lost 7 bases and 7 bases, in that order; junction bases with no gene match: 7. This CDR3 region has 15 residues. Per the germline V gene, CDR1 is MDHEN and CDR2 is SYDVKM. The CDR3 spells CASNAGTGGVEKLFF. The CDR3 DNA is TGTGCCAGCAATGCCGGGACAGGGGGCGTTGAAAAACTGTTTTTT.

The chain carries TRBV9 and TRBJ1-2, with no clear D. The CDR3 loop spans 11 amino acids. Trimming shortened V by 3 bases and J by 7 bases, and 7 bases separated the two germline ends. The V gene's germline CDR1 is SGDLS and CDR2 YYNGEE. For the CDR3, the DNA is TGTGCCAGCAGCGGCCAGTTTGGCTACACCTTC. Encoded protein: CASSGQFGYTF.

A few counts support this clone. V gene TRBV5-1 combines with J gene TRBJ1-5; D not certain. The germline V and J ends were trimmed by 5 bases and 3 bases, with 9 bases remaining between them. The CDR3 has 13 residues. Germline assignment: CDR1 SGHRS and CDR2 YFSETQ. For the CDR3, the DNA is TGCGCCAGCAGGACGGGAATCAATCAGCCCCAGCATTTT. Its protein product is CASRTGINQPQHF.

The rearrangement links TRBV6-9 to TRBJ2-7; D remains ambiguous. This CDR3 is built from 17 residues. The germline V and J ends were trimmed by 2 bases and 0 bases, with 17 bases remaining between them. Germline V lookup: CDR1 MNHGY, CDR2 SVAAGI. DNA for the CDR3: TGTGCCAGCAGTTATGTCTCCGACTCCTCAAGCTCCTACGAGCAGTACTTC. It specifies CASSYVSDSSSSYEQYF.

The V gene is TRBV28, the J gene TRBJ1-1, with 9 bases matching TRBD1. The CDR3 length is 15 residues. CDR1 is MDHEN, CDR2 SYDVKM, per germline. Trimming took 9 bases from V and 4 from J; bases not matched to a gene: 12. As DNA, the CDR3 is TGTGCCAGTAGTACAGGGGGCGCGGGAGGCACTGAAGCTTTCTTT. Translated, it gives CASSTGGAGGTEAFF.

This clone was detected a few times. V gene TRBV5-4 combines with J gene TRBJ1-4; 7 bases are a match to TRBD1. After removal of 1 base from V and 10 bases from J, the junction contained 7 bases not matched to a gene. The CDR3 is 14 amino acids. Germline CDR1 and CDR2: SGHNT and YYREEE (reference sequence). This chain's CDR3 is CASSLWQGDGKLFF. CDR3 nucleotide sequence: TGTGCCAGCAGCTTGTGGCAGGGGGATGGAAAACTGTTTTTT.

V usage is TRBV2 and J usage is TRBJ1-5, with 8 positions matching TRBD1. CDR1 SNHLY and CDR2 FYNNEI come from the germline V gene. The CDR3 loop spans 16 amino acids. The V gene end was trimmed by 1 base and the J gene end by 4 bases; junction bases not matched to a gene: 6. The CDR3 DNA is TGTGCCAGCAGTGAAGGGACAGGGTCCAGGAATCAGCCCCAGCATTTT. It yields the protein CASSEGTGSRNQPQHF.

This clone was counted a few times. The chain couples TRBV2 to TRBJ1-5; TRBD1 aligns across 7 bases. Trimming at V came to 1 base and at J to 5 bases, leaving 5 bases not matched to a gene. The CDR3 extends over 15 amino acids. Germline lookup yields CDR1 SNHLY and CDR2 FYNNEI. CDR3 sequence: CASSEDLTGHQPQHF. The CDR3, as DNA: TGTGCCAGCAGTGAAGATCTGACAGGGCATCAGCCCCAGCATTTT.

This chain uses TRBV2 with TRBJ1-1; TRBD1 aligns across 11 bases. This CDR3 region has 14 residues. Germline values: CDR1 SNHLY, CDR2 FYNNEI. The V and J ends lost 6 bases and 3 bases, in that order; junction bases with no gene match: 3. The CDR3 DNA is TGTGCCAGCAGGTTGGGACAGGGGGACACTGAAGCTTTCTTT. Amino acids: CASRLGQGDTEAFF.

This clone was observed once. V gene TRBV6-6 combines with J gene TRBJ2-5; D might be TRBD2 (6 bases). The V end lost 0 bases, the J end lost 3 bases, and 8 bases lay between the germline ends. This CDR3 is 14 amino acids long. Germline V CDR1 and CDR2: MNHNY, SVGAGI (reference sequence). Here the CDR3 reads CASSYSGGKETQYF. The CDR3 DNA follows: TGTGCCAGCAGTTACTCAGGAGGGAAAGAGACCCAGTACTTC.

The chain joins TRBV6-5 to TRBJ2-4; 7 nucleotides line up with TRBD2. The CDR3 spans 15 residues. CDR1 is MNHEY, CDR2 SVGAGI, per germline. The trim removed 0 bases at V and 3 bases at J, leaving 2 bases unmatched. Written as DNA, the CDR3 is TGTGCCAGCAGTTACTCGAAGCGGGGCAAAAACATTCAGTACTTC. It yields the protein CASSYSKRGKNIQYF.

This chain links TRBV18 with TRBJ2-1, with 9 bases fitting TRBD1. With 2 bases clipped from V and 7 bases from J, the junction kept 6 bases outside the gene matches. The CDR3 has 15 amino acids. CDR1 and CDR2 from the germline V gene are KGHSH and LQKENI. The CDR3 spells CASSPSGTGLNEQFF. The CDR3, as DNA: TGTGCCAGCTCACCATCGGGGACAGGGTTGAATGAGCAGTTCTTC.

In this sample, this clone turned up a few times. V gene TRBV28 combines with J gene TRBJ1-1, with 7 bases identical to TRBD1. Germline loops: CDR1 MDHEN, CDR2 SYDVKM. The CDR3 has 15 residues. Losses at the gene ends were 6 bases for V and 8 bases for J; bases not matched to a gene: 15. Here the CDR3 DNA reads TGTGCCAGCAGCTCGGGGGCAGGGGGTGTCCTCGAAGCTTTCTTT. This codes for CASSSGAGGVLEAFF.

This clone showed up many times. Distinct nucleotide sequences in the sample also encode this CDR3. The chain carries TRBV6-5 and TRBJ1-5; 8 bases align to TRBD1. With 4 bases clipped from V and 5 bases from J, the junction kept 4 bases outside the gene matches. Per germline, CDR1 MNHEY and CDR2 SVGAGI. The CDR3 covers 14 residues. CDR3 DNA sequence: TGTGCCAGCAGTTGGGGGACAGGCGATCAGCCCCAGCATTTT. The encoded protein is CASSWGTGDQPQHF.

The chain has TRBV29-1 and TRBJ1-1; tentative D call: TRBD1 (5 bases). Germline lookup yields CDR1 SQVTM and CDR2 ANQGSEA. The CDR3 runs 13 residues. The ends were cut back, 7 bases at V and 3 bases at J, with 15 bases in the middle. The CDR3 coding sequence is TGCAGCGCTGCGTTGGGAGGGGACACTGAAGCTTTCTTT. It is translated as CSAALGGDTEAFF.

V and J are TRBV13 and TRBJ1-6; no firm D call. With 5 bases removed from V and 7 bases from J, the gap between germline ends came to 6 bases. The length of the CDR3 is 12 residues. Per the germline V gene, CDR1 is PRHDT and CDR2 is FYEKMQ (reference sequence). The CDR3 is CASSARNSPLHF. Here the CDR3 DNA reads TGTGCCAGCAGCGCCAGGAATTCACCCCTCCACTTT.

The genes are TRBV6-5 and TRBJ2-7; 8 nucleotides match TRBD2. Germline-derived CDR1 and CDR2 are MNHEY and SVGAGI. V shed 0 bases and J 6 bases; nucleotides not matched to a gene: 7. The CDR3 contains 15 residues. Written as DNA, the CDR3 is TGTGCCAGCAGTTACTCGAGCCGGGGGGGGTGCGAGCAGTACTTC. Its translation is CASSYSSRGGCEQYF.